This is a list of T cell receptor beta chains from one sample in a study of blood T cells in healthy people across ages. TCRdb re-analysed the 5' RACE reads in MiXCR, keeping a single row per CDR3 protein. This table holds about 1.1 million distinct CDR3 sequences, more than 30% found once. Sequencing was performed on blood. These TCRs come from a young man in good health. Each CDR3 is given with its conserved first and last residue. D genes are given only for firm matches. Clone size is given for some rows only: seen once, a few or many times, or a class if the clone is expanded.

V	J	D	size	CDR3	DNA
TRBV5-6	TRBJ1-1	NA	NA	CASSYTAGSEAFF	TGTGCCAGCAGCTACACCGCCGGGTCTGAAGCTTTCTTT
TRBV27	TRBJ1-2	TRBD1	NA	CAGRGLADRANYGYTF	TGTGCCGGTAGAGGGCTAGCTGACAGGGCTAACTATGGCTACACCTTC
TRBV29-1	TRBJ2-7	NA	few	CSVEGNQGLEYEQYF	TGCAGCGTTGAAGGTAACCAGGGGTTGGAGTACGAGCAGTACTTC
TRBV6-5	TRBJ2-1	NA	NA	CASSYQTWGSGNEQFF	TGTGCCAGCAGTTACCAGACGTGGGGAAGTGGGAATGAGCAGTTCTTC
TRBV29-1	TRBJ2-2	NA	NA	CSVTWVNTGELFF	TGCAGCGTTACATGGGTGAACACCGGGGAGCTGTTTTTT
TRBV7-9	TRBJ1-4	NA	few	CASRPAPRGRDEKLFF	TGTGCCAGCAGACCTGCCCCCAGGGGCCGAGATGAAAAACTGTTTTTT
TRBV12-3/TRBV12-4	TRBJ1-2	NA	few	CASSLIFGPGVNYGYTF	NA
TRBV6-2/TRBV6-3	TRBJ2-3	TRBD2	NA	CANRPSTLPRTSGGHLLATDTQYF	TGTGCCAACAGACCGTCAACCTTACCCCGGACTAGCGGGGGGCACCTATTGGCCACAGATACGCAGTATTTT
TRBV12-3/TRBV12-4	TRBJ2-5	NA	many	CASSLMEQETQYF	TGTGCCAGCAGTTTAATGGAACAAGAGACCCAGTACTTC
TRBV20-1	TRBJ1-2	NA	NA	CSARDRNTGVPNYGYTF	TGCAGTGCTAGAGATAGGAACACCGGGGTACCTAACTATGGCTACACCTTC
TRBV6-1	TRBJ2-1	NA	few	CASKGGARATYNEQFF	TGTGCCAGCAAAGGAGGGGCCAGAGCCACCTACAATGAGCAGTTCTTC
TRBV25-1	TRBJ1-4	NA	many	CASSDRILNEKLFF	TGTGCCAGCAGTGACCGCATACTAAATGAAAAACTGTTTTTT
TRBV20-1	TRBJ1-1	NA	few	CSARDQENTEAFF	TGCAGTGCTAGAGATCAGGAGAACACTGAAGCTTTCTTT
TRBV29-1	TRBJ1-1	NA	NA	CSVGTRNTEAFF	TGCAGCGTTGGGACGAGGAACACTGAAGCTTTCTTT
TRBV25-1	TRBJ1-4	NA	few	CASSEWGAGGPTNEKLFF	TGTGCCAGCAGTGAATGGGGGGCAGGCGGCCCAACTAATGAAAAACTGTTTTTT
TRBV6-6	TRBJ1-1	TRBD1	NA	CASSRKGARRTEAFF	TGTGCCAGCAGTCGCAAGGGGGCCAGGCGCACTGAAGCTTTCTTT
TRBV4-1	TRBJ2-3	TRBD1	NA	CASRHDRGKDTQYF	TGCGCCAGCAGACACGACAGGGGCAAAGATACGCAGTATTTT
TRBV3-1	TRBJ2-7	TRBD1	once	CASSPYPGGEQYF	TGTGCCAGCAGCCCCTACCCAGGGGGTGAGCAGTACTTC
TRBV4-3	TRBJ2-1	NA	few	CASSLSISSYNEQFF	TGCGCCAGCAGCCTTTCGATCAGCTCCTACAATGAGCAGTTCTTC
TRBV7-2	TRBJ2-5	NA	few	CASSVTLSGETQYF	TGTGCCAGCAGCGTTACACTTTCGGGAGAGACCCAGTACTTC
TRBV12-5	TRBJ1-1	NA	NA	CASGFRQEMNTEAFF	TGTGCTAGTGGTTTCCGACAGGAGATGAACACTGAAGCTTTCTTT
TRBV29-1	TRBJ2-1	NA	many	CSVATLPWRGQNEQFF	TGCAGCGTTGCTACGCTCCCATGGAGGGGGCAAAATGAGCAGTTCTTC
TRBV20-1	TRBJ2-1	TRBD2	few	CSARRGESGGSEQFF	TGCAGTGCTAGAAGGGGGGAAAGCGGGGGTAGTGAGCAGTTCTTC
TRBV29-1	TRBJ2-2	NA	few	CSVVQRTPLVNTGELFF	TGCAGCGTTGTCCAGAGGACACCGTTGGTGAACACCGGGGAGCTGTTTTTT
TRBV5-1	TRBJ2-7	TRBD1	NA	CASFETGGPYNEQYF	TGCGCCAGCTTTGAGACAGGGGGTCCCTACAATGAGCAGTACTTC
TRBV27	TRBJ1-4	TRBD1	few	CASSLWGQGREKLFF	TGTGCCAGCAGTTTATGGGGACAGGGTCGGGAAAAACTGTTTTTT
TRBV6-6	TRBJ2-5	NA	few	CASNRVAQETQYF	TGTGCCAGCAACAGGGTAGCCCAAGAGACCCAGTACTTC
TRBV7-9	TRBJ1-6	NA	few	CASSLVGESPLHF	TGTGCCAGCAGCTTAGTCGGTGAATCACCCCTCCACTTT
TRBV14	TRBJ2-4	NA	many	CASSSGQGNIQYF	TGTGCCAGCAGCTCCGGGCAAGGAAACATTCAGTACTTC
TRBV20-1	TRBJ2-7	TRBD1	few	CSAGATDRGLYEQYF	TGCAGTGCTGGCGCAACCGACAGGGGGCTCTACGAGCAGTACTTC
TRBV18	TRBJ2-5	NA	NA	CASSPMNSRSEQYF	TGTGCCAGCTCACCAATGAACAGTAGGAGTGAGCAGTACTTC
TRBV12-3/TRBV12-4	TRBJ2-7	NA	NA	CASSLEAGSSEQYF	TGTGCCAGCAGTTTAGAGGCAGGGAGTAGCGAGCAGTACTTC
TRBV6-5	TRBJ2-3	NA	NA	CASSYFGAMTSTDTQYF	TGTGCCAGCAGTTATTTTGGGGCCATGACTAGCACAGATACGCAGTATTTT
TRBV6-5	TRBJ1-4	NA	NA	CASSYSISSVGAIDEKLFF	TGTGCCAGCAGTTACTCGATATCTTCGGTGGGGGCGATTGATGAAAAACTGTTTTTT
TRBV29-1	TRBJ2-1	NA	NA	CSVEGWAGMFYAEQFF	TGCAGCGTTGAAGGTTGGGCGGGGATGTTTTACGCTGAGCAGTTCTTC
TRBV7-2	TRBJ2-3	TRBD2	NA	CASSLAGLAPDTQYF	TGTGCCAGCAGCCTAGCGGGACTAGCGCCAGATACGCAGTATTTT
TRBV10-3	TRBJ1-4	NA	NA	CAISDPGVGALEKLFF	TGTGCCATCAGTGACCCGGGTGTGGGGGCGCTTGAAAAACTGTTTTTT